This TCR beta chain stems from a study of long-term antiretroviral therapy in people with HIV. The V end was cut by 0 bases, the J end by 5 bases, with 15 bases between. Germline assignment: CDR1 SGHDT and CDR2 YYEEEE. CDR3 length: 16 amino acids. They ran version v3.0 of the immunoSEQ assay at survey level. Here immunoSEQ multiplex PCR was the method, and the copy in TCRdb shows in-frame clones only, minus some. The table includes more than 30,000 clones, around 79% detected once. The clonotype was recovered from a young man with HIV. The J gene is TRBJ1-5, the V gene TRBV5-6; TRBD1 might be the D (5 bases). The sample consisted of unsorted PBMCs, taken 1.9 years after starting antiretroviral therapy. In nucleotides, the CDR3 is TGTGCCAGCAGCTTGGCCGGGGCCCTCCGGGATCAGCCCCAGCATTTT. Residues: CASSLAGALRDQPQHF.